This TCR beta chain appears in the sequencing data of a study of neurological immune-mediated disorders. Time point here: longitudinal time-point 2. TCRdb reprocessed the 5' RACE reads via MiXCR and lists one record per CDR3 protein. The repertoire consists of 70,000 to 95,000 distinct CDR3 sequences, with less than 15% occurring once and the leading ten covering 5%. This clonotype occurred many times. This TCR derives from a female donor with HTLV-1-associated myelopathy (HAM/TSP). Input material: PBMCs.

This CDR3 reads CSATLAGYTGELFF. In DNA form, the CDR3 reads TGCAGTGCTACACTAGCGGGGTACACCGGGGAGCTGTTTTTT. The gene calls are TRBV20-1 and TRBJ2-2; TRBD2 matches 10 bases. This CDR3 spans 14 amino acids. The germline V gene has CDR1 DFQATT and CDR2 SNEGSKA (reference sequence). The trim removed 4 bases at V and 3 bases at J, leaving 2 bases unmatched.